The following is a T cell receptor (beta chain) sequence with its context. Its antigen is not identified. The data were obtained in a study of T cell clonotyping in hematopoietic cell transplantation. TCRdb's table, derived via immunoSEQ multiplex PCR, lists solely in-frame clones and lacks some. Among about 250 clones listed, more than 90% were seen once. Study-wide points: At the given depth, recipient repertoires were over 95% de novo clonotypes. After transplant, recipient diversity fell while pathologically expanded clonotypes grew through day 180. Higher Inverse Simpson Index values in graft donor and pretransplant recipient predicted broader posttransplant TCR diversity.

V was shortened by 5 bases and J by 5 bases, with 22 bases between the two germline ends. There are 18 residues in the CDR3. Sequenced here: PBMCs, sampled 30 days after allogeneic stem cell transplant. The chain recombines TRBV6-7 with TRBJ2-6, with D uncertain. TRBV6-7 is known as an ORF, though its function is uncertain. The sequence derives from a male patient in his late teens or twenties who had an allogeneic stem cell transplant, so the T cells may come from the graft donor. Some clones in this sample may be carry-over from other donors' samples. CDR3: CASSGLSVLQSRANVLTF. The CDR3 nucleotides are TGTGCCAGCAGTGGCCTAAGCGTATTACAAAGTCGGGCCAACGTCCTGACTTTC.